The 16 T cell receptor beta chains in this list originate from one sample, sequenced in a study of early T cells in non-severe SARS-CoV-2 infection (dated by TCRdb to the early 2020s). The library was made by 5' RACE. Sequenced using a NextSeq 500. The public reads were run again by TCRdb, first through fastp at Q25 and then through MiXCR, and only productive beta chains were kept. Rows matching on CDR3 protein sequence are summarized as one entry with the most common DNA and genes. This sample gives about 49,000 distinct CDR3 sequences in total; about 6.5% of them show up just once. Of the sample, 2.8% falls within the top ten clones. This specimen was whole blood, taken at baseline. Source of these receptors: an adult who was a healthcare worker with PCR-confirmed SARS-CoV-2 infection or an uninfected control (not recorded which).

This clonotype was recorded many times. The chain carries TRBV19 and TRBJ2-5; maybe TRBD1 (6 bases). Trimming removed 6 bases from V and 1 base from J, with 15 bases in between. Germline loops: CDR1 LNHDA, CDR2 SQIVND (reference sequence). This CDR3 comprises 15 residues. This chain's CDR3 is CASRRTAPAQETQYF. The CDR3 region has the DNA TGTGCCAGTAGGAGGACAGCCCCGGCCCAAGAGACCCAGTACTTC.

This clonotype was recorded a few times. The V gene is TRBV28, the J gene TRBJ2-1; D remains ambiguous. The CDR3 runs 12 residues. The ends were cut back, 3 bases at V and 6 bases at J, with 6 bases in the middle. Germline lookup yields CDR1 MDHEN and CDR2 SYDVKM. The CDR3 spells CASSFYSNEQFF. As DNA, the CDR3 is TGTGCCAGCAGTTTCTATAGCAATGAGCAGTTCTTC.

This clonotype was observed many times. The V and J genes are TRBV7-9 and TRBJ2-7; TRBD1 is a possible D gene (6 bases). CDR3 size: 13 residues. Trimming took 2 bases from V and 6 from J, leaving 11 bases between them. Germline V gene lookup returns CDR1 SEHNR and CDR2 FQNEAQ (reference sequence). CDR3 DNA sequence: TGTGCCAGCAGCTTAACAGGGACCAGCGAGCAGTACTTC. Protein: CASSLTGTSEQYF.

This clonotype came up many times. The genes are TRBV5-1 and TRBJ2-3; D not resolved. Per the germline V gene, CDR1 is SGHRS and CDR2 is YFSETQ. The CDR3 sequence is 13 residues long. V lost 4 bases and J lost 2, with 8 bases in between. The CDR3: CASSPTFTDTQYF. CDR3 coding DNA: TGCGCCAGCAGCCCCACCTTCACAGATACGCAGTATTTT.

The chain employs TRBV20-1 and TRBJ2-1; 8 nucleotides line up with TRBD1. CDR1 is DFQATT, CDR2 SNEGSKA, per germline (reference sequence). This CDR3 is built from 15 residues. The ends lost 6 bases at V and 4 bases at J; junction bases unmatched: 11. CDR3 region: CSAGKTQGAYNEQFF. In DNA, the CDR3 is TGCAGTGCCGGCAAAACCCAGGGGGCTTACAATGAGCAGTTCTTC.

This clonotype was found a few times. The J gene is TRBJ2-7, the V gene TRBV11-3, with D tentatively TRBD1 or TRBD2 (5 bases each). With 7 bases removed from V and 1 base from J, the gap between germline ends came to 17 bases. This CDR3 region has 15 residues. The germline V gene has CDR1 SGHNT and CDR2 YENEEA. The DNA for the CDR3 is TGTGCCAGCAACCCCTCCGGGACGCATTCCTACGAGCAGTACTTC. Translation gives CASNPSGTHSYEQYF.

Many counts were recorded for this clonotype. The chain recombines TRBV4-1 with TRBJ2-1; 9 bases are shared with TRBD2. The CDR3 has 16 amino acids. Looked up from germline, CDR1 is MGHRA and CDR2 is YSYEKL. After removal of 5 bases from V and 8 bases from J, the junction contained 13 bases not matched to a gene. DNA of the CDR3: TGCGCCAGCAGCGAGGTGGCGGGGGGGCTATCTTATGAGCAGTTCTTC. Translating gives CASSEVAGGLSYEQFF.

This clonotype was seen ten or more times. V is TRBV7-8 and J is TRBJ2-1; 11 bases fit TRBD2. Germline trimming cut 8 bases from V and 2 bases from J; bases unmatched to any gene: 11. CDR3 size: 17 residues. The germline gives CDR1 SGHVS, CDR2 FQNEAQ. The CDR3 loop reads CASGVVAGGRAYNEQFF. The CDR3 region has the DNA TGTGCCAGCGGCGTGGTAGCGGGGGGGCGCGCCTACAATGAGCAGTTCTTC.

This clonotype was seen many times. The CDR3 reads CASSGGGRLADTQYF. DNA of the CDR3: TGTGCCAGCAGCGGAGGGGGACGGCTAGCAGATACGCAGTATTTT. This chain uses TRBV12-3 or TRBV12-4 with TRBJ2-3; tentatively, D is TRBD1 or TRBD2 (6 bases each). This CDR3 has 15 amino acids. Between the trimmed V and J ends, which lost 6 bases and 4 bases, there was a span of 17 bases.

V gene TRBV5-6 combines with J gene TRBJ2-2; no clear D. The V gene lost 1 base and the J gene lost 5 bases, with 12 bases spanning the gap. CDR1 and CDR2 (germline): SGHDT, YYEEEE. This CDR3 is 15 amino acids long. The CDR3 nucleotides read TGTGCCAGCAGCTTGTTGGACCCGAGAACCGGGGAGCTGTTTTTT. It yields the protein CASSLLDPRTGELFF.

This clonotype was counted ten times or more. The chain links TRBV6-2 or TRBV6-3 to TRBJ1-4, with 8 bases aligning to TRBD1. Germline V lookup: CDR1 MNHEY, CDR2 SVGEGT. CDR3 length: 17 amino acids. J gave up 3 bases and V 5 bases, and 11 bases lay outside the gene matches. The DNA of the CDR3 is TGTGCCAGCAGTCCCGATAACAGGGGGAAGTCTAATGAAAAACTGTTTTTT. Protein product: CASSPDNRGKSNEKLFF.

This chain links TRBV5-6 with TRBJ2-7; D possibly corresponds to TRBD1 (5 bases). V lost 0 bases and J lost 4, with 14 bases in between. The CDR3 runs 15 residues. CDR1 SGHDT and CDR2 YYEEEE come from the germline V gene. Here the CDR3 reads CASSLEQVLRYEQYF. The CDR3 DNA is TGTGCCAGCAGCTTGGAACAGGTCCTACGGTACGAGCAGTACTTC.

The chain employs TRBV20-1 and TRBJ2-7, with D tentatively TRBD1 or TRBD2 (6 bases each). V shed 3 bases and J shed 4 bases, with 22 bases lying between them. The CDR3 has 16 amino acids. From germline, CDR1 is DFQATT and CDR2 SNEGSKA (reference sequence). This CDR3 reads CSARDEVGGRLYEQYF. The CDR3 DNA reads TGCAGTGCTAGGGACGAGGTTGGGGGGCGGTTATACGAGCAGTACTTC.

The rearrangement links TRBV27 to TRBJ2-5, with 11 bases matching TRBD2. CDR1 is MNHEY, CDR2 SMNVEV, per germline (reference sequence). The CDR3 totals 14 residues. Trimming removed 6 bases from V and 4 bases from J; junction bases left unmatched: 4. For the CDR3, the DNA is TGTGCCAGCAGACTAGCGGGGGACAGAGAGACCCAGTACTTC. As protein: CASRLAGDRETQYF.

This clonotype was recorded many times. The CDR3 DNA follows: TGTGCCAGCAGCCAAACAGGGTGGCCTGAAGCTTTCTTT. Its translation: CASSQTGWPEAFF. The chain is built from TRBV5-6 and TRBJ1-1; possible D gene TRBD1, 6 bases. Trimming cost V 4 bases and J 6 bases, with 13 bases left between them. The CDR3 is 13 residues long. Germline values: CDR1 SGHDT, CDR2 YYEEEE.

At least ten counts were recorded for this clonotype. The chain has TRBV6-5 and TRBJ1-1; D gene uncertain. The V and J ends lost 6 bases and 0 bases respectively, with 11 bases between them. The CDR3 length is 14 residues. CDR1 and CDR2 (germline): MNHEY, SVGAGI. CDR3 DNA sequence: TGTGCCAGCAGCCTGAATGTGGTGAACACTGAAGCTTTCTTT. Translated, it gives CASSLNVVNTEAFF.